This TCR beta chain was recorded in a study of metastatic and nonmetastatic thyroid tumors. Study-level background: Comparison of repertoires was carried out across blood and tumor or nodule tissue from malignant and benign thyroid patients.

Patients were all untreated before their thyroid surgery. This CDR3 comprises 15 residues. Germline V gene data show CDR1 as SGHRS and CDR2 as YFSETQ. V lost 2 bases, J lost 2 bases, and 6 bases stayed unmatched. The authors' processing: CDR3 was compared across clinicopathological groups, and the resulting differences were used to build a distant-metastasis classifier for papillary thyroid cancer. TCRdb reanalyzed the PCR reads via MiXCR. TCRdb's processing, not the authors', yielded these V and J calls. The sample includes about 40,000 clones, around 28% of them seen just once. Note on this clone: Its specificity is not known.

Study-level findings and limits: According to reports, the diversity of TCR beta was significantly higher in malignant thyroid tumors than in benign nodules, and this held in both blood and tumor samples.

The sequence was obtained from a male donor with papillary thyroid cancer or a benign thyroid nodule (not recorded which). Some clones in this sample may be carry-over from other donors' samples. The sequenced sample consisted of blood. The chain joins TRBV5-1 to TRBJ2-7, with 8 bases identical to TRBD1. The CDR3 region is CASSLNGQGPYEQYF. CDR3 nucleotide sequence: TGCGCCAGCAGCTTAAATGGACAGGGACCCTACGAGCAGTACTTC.